The rows below give T cell receptor beta chains drawn from one sample of a study of T cells in Graves' hyperthyroidism and ophthalmopathy. TCRdb reprocessed the multiplex PCR reads with MiXCR, giving one entry per CDR3 protein. The sample holds 250,000 to 400,000 distinct CDR3 sequences, roughly an eighth seen once. What was sequenced was blood. Source of these receptors: a woman aged 35 to 49 with Graves' ophthalmopathy. The CDR3 runs from the conserved cysteine through the conserved F or W. Fields, in order: D gene, J gene, clone size, V gene, CDR3 DNA, CDR3 protein. The D gene is left open where the match is weak. Expanded clones get a size class; other rows say once, few or many, or leave the size out.

>.|TRBJ2-3|many|TRBV6-1
TGTGCCAGCAAGGACAGCCTTAGAACAGATACGCAGTATTTT
CASKDSLRTDTQYF
>TRBD2|TRBJ2-1|many|TRBV20-1
TGCAGTGCTAGTTGGCCTAGCGGGTACAATGAGCAGTTCTTC
CSASWPSGYNEQFF
>TRBD2|TRBJ2-3|.|TRBV29-1
TGCAGCGGCACGCTGACTAGCGGGGTGGCAGATACGCAGTATTTT
CSGTLTSGVADTQYF
>TRBD2|TRBJ2-3|.|TRBV10-1
TGCGCCAGCAGTACAGGACTAGCGGGAGTGGTAGATACGCAGTATTTT
CASSTGLAGVVDTQYF
>.|TRBJ1-4|many|TRBV2
TGTGCCAGCAGTGGGGGAAGGGAAAATGAAAAACTGTTTTTT
CASSGGRENEKLFF
>.|TRBJ2-7|many|TRBV2
TGTGCCAGCAGTCCTTCAGTGTACGAGCAGTACTTC
CASSPSVYEQYF
>TRBD2|TRBJ2-1|.|TRBV20-1
TGCAGTGCTAGTGGGCGGGAGGGCTACAATGAGCAGTTCTTC
CSASGREGYNEQFF
>TRBD2|TRBJ2-7|.|TRBV10-2
TGCGCCAGTAAACCGGGACTAGCCACTTGGGAGCAGTACTTC
CASKPGLATWEQYF
>TRBD1|TRBJ1-4|many|TRBV3-1
TGTGCCAGCAGCCACTGGACAGGGGACGAAAAACTGTTTTTT
CASSHWTGDEKLFF
>.|TRBJ1-1|many|TRBV5-6
TGTGCCAGCAGCCAACAGGGAAGGGGGGCTGAAGCTTTCTTT
CASSQQGRGAEAFF
>.|TRBJ1-5|many|TRBV28
TGTGCCAGCAGTTTGGCACAGGGCGATCAGCCCCAGCATTTT
CASSLAQGDQPQHF
>.|TRBJ2-1|few|TRBV6-5
TGTGCCAGCAGTTACTGGGGGTCGGGCGGCGTGAATGAGCAGTTCTTC
CASSYWGSGGVNEQFF
>.|TRBJ1-5|few|TRBV3-1
TGTGCCAGCAGCCTAGACGTTAGCAATCAGCCCCAGCATTTT
CASSLDVSNQPQHF
>TRBD1|TRBJ1-1|many|TRBV12-3/TRBV12-4
TGTGCCAGCAGTCCCAACAGGGGGCCCACTGAAGCTTTCTTT
CASSPNRGPTEAFF
>.|TRBJ1-6|few|TRBV19
TGTGCCAGTAACGACAGAAATTCACCCCTCCACTTT
CASNDRNSPLHF
>TRBD2|TRBJ2-5|few|TRBV10-3
TGTGCCATCAGGAGGGGACTAGGAGACAATGTCCAAGAGACCCAGTACTTC
CAIRRGLGDNVQETQYF
>.|TRBJ2-6|.|TRBV7-9
TGTGCCAGCAGCTTAGCTGCGGGTGCCGGGGCCAACGTCCTGACTTTC
CASSLAAGAGANVLTF
>TRBD1|TRBJ2-7|many|TRBV6-1
TGTGCCAGCAGTCCGGGACAGGGATACTACGAGCAGTACTTC
CASSPGQGYYEQYF
>TRBD1|TRBJ1-2|.|TRBV28
TGTGCCAGCAGGAGCCCGGGGACAGAACCCCTTACTTCGGGCTATGGCTACACCTTC
CASRSPGTEPLTSGYGYTF
>TRBD2|TRBJ2-7|many|TRBV5-1
TGCGCCAGCAGCCTGAGCGGGGAAAGGTACGAGCAGTACTTC
CASSLSGERYEQYF
>.|TRBJ2-1|many|TRBV24-1
TGTGCCACCAGTGATCCGGTCACAAGGGGTCACAATGAGCAGTTCTTC
CATSDPVTRGHNEQFF
>.|TRBJ2-7|.|TRBV29-1
TGCAGCGCTGAACTCACCGGTCGGGAGCAGTACTTC
CSAELTGREQYF
>TRBD2|TRBJ2-2|few|TRBV6-5
TGTGCCAGCAGTTACTCTTTGGGGGGGACCGGGGAGCTGTTTTTT
CASSYSLGGTGELFF
>TRBD1|TRBJ1-2|many|TRBV18
TGTGCCAGCTCGGGACAGCAAGATGGCTACACCTTC
CASSGQQDGYTF
>.|TRBJ2-5|.|TRBV9
TGTGCCAGCAGCGTAGACGACGGACAAGAGACCCAGTACTTC
CASSVDDGQETQYF
>TRBD1|TRBJ1-2|few|TRBV7-9
TGTGCCAGCAGCTTAGCCTTAGGGGACAGGGGGCCCTATGGCTACACCTTC
CASSLALGDRGPYGYTF